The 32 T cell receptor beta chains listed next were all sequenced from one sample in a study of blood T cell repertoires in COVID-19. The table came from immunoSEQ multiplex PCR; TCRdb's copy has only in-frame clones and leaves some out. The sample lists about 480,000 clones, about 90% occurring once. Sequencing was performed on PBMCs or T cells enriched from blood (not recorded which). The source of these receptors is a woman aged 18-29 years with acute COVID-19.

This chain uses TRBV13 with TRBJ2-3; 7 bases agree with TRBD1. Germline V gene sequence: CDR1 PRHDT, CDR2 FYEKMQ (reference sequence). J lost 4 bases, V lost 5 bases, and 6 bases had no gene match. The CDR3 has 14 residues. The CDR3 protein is CASSIGTGADTQYF. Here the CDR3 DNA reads TGTGCCAGCAGCATCGGAACAGGGGCAGATACGCAGTATTTT.

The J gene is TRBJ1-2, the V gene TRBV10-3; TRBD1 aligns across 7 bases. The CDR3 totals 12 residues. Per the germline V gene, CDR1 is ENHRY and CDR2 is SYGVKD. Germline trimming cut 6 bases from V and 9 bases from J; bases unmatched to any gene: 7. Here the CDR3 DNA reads TGTGCCATCAGCGCACAGGGGAAGAGCTACACCTTC. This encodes CAISAQGKSYTF.

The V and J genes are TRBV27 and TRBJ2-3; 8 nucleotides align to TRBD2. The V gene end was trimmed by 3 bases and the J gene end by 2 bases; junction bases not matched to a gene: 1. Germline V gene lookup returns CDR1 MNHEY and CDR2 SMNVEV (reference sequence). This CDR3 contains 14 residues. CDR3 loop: CASSFGRATDTQYF. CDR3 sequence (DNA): TGTGCCAGCAGTTTCGGGAGGGCCACAGATACGCAGTATTTT.

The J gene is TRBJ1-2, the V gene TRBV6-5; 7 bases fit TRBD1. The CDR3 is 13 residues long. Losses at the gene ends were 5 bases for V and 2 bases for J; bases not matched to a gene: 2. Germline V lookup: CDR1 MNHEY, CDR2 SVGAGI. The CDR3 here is CASSTGQNYGYTF. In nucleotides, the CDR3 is TGTGCCAGCAGTACGGGACAGAACTATGGCTACACCTTC.

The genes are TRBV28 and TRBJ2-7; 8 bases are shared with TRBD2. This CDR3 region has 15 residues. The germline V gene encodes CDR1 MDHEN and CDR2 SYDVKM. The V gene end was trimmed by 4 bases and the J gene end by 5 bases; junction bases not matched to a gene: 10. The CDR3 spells CASSSGAGAVDEQYF. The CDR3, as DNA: TGTGCCAGCAGTTCGGGAGCGGGAGCCGTGGACGAGCAGTACTTC.

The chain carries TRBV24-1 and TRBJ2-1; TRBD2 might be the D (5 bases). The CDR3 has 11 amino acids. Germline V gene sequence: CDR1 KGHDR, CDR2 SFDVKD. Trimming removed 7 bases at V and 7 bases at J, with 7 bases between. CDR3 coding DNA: TGTGCCACCAGACTAGAAAATGAGCAGTTCTTC. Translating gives CATRLENEQFF.

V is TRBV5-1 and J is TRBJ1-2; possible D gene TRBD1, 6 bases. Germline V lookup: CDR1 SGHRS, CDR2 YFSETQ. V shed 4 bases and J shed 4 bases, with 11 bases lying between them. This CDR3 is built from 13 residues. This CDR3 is CASSPTTGYGYTF. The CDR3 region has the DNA TGCGCCAGCAGCCCTACGACAGGCTATGGCTACACCTTC.

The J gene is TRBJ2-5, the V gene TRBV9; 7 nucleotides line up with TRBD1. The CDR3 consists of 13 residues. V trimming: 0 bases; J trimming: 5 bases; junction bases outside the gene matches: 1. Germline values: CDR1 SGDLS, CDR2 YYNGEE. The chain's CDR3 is CASSVDRGETQYF. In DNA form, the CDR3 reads TGTGCCAGCAGCGTAGACAGGGGCGAGACCCAGTACTTC.

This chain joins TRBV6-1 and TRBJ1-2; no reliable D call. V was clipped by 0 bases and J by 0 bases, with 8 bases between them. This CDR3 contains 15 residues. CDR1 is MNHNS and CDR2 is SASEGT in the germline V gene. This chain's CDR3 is CASSEAGGANYGYTF. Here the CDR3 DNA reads TGTGCCAGCAGTGAAGCAGGCGGGGCTAACTATGGCTACACCTTC.

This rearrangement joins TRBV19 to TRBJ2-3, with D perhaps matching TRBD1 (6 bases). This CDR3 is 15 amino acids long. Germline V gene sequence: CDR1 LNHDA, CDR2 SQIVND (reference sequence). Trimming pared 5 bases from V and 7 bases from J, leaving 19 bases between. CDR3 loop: CASSARTVFINTQYF. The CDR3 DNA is TGTGCCAGTAGTGCGAGGACAGTTTTCATCAATACGCAGTATTTT.

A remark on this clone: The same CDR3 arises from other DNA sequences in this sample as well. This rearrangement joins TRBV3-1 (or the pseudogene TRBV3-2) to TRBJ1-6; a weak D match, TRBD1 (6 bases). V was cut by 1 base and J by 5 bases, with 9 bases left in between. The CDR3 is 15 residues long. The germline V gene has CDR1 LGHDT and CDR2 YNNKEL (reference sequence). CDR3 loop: CASSQGTVNNSPLHF. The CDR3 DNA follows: TGTGCCAGCAGCCAAGGGACAGTAAATAATTCACCCCTCCACTTT.

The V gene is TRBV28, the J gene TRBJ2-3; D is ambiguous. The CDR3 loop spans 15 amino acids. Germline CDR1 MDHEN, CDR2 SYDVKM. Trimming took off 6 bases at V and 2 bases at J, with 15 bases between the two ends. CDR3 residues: CASRSPGSYTDTQYF. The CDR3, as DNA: TGTGCCAGCAGAAGTCCAGGATCCTACACAGATACGCAGTATTTT.

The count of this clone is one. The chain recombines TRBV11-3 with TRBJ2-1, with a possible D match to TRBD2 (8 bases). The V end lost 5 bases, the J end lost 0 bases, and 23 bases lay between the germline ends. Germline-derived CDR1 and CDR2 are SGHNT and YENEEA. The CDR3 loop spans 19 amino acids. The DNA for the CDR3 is TGTGCCAGCAGCGCGACAGGGACCGCGACTAGCGACTCCTACAATGAGCAGTTCTTC. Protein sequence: CASSATGTATSDSYNEQFF.

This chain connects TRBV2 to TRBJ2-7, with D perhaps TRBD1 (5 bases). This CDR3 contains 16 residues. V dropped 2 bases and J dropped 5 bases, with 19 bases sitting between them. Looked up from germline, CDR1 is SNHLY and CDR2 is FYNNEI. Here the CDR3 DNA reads TGTGCCAGCAGTGAACCCGGACAAGTGACCGATGACGAGCAGTACTTC. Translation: CASSEPGQVTDDEQYF.

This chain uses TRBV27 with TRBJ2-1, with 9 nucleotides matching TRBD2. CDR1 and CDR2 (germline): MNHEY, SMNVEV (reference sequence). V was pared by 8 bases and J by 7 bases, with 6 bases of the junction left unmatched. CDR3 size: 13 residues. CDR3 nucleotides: TGTGCCAGCGGACTAGCGTTTCGGAATGAGCAGTTCTTC. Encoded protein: CASGLAFRNEQFF.

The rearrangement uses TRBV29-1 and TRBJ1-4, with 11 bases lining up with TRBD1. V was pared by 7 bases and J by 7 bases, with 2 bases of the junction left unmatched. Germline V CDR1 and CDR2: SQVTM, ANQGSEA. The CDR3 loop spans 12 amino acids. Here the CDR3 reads CSGGTGGEKLFF. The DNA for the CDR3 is TGCAGCGGTGGGACAGGGGGTGAAAAACTGTTTTTT.

CDR3 nucleotide sequence: TGTGCCAGCTCACCACCGGGCAGGGACATGAACACTGAAGCTTTCTTT. Translated: CASSPPGRDMNTEAFF. The J gene is TRBJ1-1, the V gene TRBV18, with a weak D call TRBD1 (6 bases). The CDR3 sequence is 16 residues long. V shed 0 bases and J shed 0 bases, with 11 bases lying between them. CDR1 and CDR2 (germline): KGHSH, LQKENI.

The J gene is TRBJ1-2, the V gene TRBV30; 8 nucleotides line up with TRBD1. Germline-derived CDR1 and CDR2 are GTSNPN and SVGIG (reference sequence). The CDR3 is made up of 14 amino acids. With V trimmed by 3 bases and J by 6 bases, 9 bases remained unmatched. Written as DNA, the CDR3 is TGTGCCTGGAGCGACAAGGACAGGGTGAATGGCTACACCTTC. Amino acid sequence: CAWSDKDRVNGYTF.

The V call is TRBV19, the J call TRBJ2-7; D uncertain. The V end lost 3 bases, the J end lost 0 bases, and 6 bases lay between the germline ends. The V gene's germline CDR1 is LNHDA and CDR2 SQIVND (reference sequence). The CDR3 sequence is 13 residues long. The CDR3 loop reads CASSIGTSYEQYF. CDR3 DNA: TGTGCCAGTAGTATTGGCACCTCCTACGAGCAGTACTTC. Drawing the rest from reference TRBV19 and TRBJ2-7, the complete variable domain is DGGITQSPKYLFRKEGQNVTLSCEQNLNHDAMYWYRQDPGQGLRLIYYSQIVNDFQKGDIAEGYSVSREKKESFPLTVTSAQKNPTAFYLCASSIGTSYEQYFGPGTRLTVT.

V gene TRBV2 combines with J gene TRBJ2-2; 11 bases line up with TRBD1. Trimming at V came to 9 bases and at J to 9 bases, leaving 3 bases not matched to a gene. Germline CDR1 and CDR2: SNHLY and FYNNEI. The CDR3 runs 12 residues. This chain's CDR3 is CARGQGGRELFF. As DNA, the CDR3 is TGTGCCAGGGGACAGGGGGGTCGGGAGCTGTTTTTT.

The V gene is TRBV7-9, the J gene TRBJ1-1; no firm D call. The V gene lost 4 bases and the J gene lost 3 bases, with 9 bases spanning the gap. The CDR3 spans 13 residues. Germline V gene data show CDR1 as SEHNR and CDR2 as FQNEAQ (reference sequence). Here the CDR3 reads CASSYRRHTEAFF. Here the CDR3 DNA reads TGTGCCAGCAGCTACCGGAGGCACACTGAAGCTTTCTTT.

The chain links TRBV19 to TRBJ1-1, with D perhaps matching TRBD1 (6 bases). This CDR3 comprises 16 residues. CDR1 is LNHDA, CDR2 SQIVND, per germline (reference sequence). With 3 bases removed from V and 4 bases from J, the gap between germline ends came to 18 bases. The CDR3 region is CASSIPRGGAFTEAFF. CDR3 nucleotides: TGTGCCAGTAGTATCCCCCGGGGGGGGGCTTTCACTGAAGCTTTCTTT.

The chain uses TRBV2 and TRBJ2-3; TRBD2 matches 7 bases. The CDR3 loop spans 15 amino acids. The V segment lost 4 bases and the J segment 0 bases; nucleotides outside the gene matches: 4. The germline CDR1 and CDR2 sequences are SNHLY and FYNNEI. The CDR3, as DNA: TGTGCCAGCAGTGGGACTAGATCTAGCACAGATACGCAGTATTTT. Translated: CASSGTRSSTDTQYF.

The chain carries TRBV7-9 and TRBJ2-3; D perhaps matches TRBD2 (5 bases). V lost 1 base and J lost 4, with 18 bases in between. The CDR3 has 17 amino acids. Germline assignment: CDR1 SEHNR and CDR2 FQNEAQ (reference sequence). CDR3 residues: CASSLGVSVAGADTQYF. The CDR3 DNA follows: TGTGCCAGCAGCTTAGGTGTCTCAGTTGCGGGTGCAGATACGCAGTATTTT.

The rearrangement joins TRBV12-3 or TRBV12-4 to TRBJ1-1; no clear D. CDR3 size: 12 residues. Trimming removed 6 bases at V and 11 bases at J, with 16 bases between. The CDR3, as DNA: TGTGCCAGCAGACTAAGGTATTTGAGTGCTTTCTTT. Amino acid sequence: CASRLRYLSAFF.

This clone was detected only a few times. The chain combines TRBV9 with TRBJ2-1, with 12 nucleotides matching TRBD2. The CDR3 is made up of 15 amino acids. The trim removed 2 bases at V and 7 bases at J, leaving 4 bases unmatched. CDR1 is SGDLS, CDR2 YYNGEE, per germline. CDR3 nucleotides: TGTGCCAGCAGCGTGGCTAGCGGGAGGGGTAATGAGCAGTTCTTC. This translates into CASSVASGRGNEQFF.

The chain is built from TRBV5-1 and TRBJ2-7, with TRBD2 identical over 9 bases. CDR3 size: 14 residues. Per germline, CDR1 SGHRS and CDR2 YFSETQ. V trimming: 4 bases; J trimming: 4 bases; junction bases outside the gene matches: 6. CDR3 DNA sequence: TGCGCCAGCAGCCGAACGACTAGCGGATACGAGCAGTACTTC. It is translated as CASSRTTSGYEQYF.

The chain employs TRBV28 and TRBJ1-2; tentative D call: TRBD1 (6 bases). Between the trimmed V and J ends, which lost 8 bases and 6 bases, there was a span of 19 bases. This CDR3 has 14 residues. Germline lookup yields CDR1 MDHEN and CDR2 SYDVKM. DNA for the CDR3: TGTGCCAGCCTCCACAGGGACGAGGGGAATGGCTACACCTTC. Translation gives CASLHRDEGNGYTF.

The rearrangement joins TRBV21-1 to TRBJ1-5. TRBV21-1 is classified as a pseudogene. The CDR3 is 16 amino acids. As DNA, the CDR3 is TGTGCCAGCAGCAAAGAACGGCAACACTACAATCAGCCCCAGCATTTT. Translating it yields CASSKERQHYNQPQHF.

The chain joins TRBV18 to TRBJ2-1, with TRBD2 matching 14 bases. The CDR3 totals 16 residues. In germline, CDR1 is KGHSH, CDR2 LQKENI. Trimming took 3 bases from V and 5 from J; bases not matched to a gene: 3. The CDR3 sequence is CASSPGLAGENNEQFF. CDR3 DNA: TGTGCCAGCTCACCGGGACTAGCGGGGGAGAACAATGAGCAGTTCTTC.

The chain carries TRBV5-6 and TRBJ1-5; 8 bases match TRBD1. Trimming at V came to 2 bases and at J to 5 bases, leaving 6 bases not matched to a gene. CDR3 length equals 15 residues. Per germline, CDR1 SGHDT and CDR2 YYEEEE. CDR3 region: CASSFRDRTYQPQHF. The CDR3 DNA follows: TGTGCCAGCAGCTTCAGGGACAGGACTTATCAGCCCCAGCATTTT.

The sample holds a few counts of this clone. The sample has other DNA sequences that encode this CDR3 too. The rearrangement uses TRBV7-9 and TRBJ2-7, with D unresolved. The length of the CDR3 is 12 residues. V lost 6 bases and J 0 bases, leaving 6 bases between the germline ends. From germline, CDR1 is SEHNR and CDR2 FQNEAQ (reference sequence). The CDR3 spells CASSLSSYEQYF. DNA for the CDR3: TGTGCCAGCAGTCTAAGCTCCTACGAGCAGTACTTC.